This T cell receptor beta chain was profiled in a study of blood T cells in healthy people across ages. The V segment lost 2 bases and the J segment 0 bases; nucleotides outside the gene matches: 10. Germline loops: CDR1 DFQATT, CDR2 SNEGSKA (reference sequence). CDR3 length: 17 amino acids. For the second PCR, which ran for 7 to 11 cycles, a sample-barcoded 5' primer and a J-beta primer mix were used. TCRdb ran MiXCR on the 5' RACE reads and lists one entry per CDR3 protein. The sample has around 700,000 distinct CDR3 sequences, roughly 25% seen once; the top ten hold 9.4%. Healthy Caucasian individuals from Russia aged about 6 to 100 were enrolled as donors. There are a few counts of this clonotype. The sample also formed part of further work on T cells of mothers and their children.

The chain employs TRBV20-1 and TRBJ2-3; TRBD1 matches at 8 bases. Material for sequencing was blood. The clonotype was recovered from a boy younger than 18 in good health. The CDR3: CSARPPTGALSTDTQYF. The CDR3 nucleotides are TGCAGTGCTAGACCCCCGACAGGGGCCCTAAGCACAGATACGCAGTATTTT.